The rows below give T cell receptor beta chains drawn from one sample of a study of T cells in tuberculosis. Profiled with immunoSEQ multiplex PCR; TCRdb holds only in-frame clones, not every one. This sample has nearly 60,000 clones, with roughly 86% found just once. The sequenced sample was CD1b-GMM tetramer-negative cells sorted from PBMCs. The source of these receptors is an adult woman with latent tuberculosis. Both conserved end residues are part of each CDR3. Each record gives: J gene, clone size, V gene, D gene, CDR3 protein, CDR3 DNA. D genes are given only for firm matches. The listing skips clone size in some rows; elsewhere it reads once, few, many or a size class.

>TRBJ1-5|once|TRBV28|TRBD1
CASRPGTGWNQPQHF
TGTGCCAGCAGACCCGGGACAGGGTGGAATCAGCCCCAGCATTTT
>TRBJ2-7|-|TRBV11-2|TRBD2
CASSLGTSGYYEQYF
TGTGCCAGCAGCTTAGGTACTAGCGGATACTACGAGCAGTACTTC
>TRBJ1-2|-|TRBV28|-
CASRGAGWPSNYGYTF
TGTGCCAGCAGAGGGGCAGGGTGGCCCTCTAACTATGGCTACACCTTC
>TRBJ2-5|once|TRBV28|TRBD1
CASSLRGQGAETQYF
TGTGCCAGCAGTTTACGCGGACAGGGGGCCGAGACCCAGTACTTC
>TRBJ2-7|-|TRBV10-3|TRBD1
CAIGQGAYEQYF
TGTGCCATTGGACAGGGAGCCTACGAGCAGTACTTC
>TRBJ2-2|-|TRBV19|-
CASSIGRSIGELFF
TGTGCCAGTAGTATAGGCCGGTCGATCGGGGAGCTGTTTTTT
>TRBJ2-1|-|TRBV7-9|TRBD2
CASSSGTSGVAYNEQFF
TGTGCCAGCAGCTCAGGGACTAGCGGGGTTGCTTACAATGAGCAGTTCTTC
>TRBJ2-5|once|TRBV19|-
CASRRQGGETQYF
TGTGCCAGTAGGAGGCAGGGGGGCGAGACCCAGTACTTC
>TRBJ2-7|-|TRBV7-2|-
CASSLDYEQYF
TGTGCCAGCAGCTTAGACTACGAGCAGTACTTC
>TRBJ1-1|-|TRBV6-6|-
CASSHQGNTEAFF
TGTGCCAGCAGTCACCAGGGAAACACTGAAGCTTTCTTT
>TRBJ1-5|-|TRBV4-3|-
CASSQDLRGGVGQPQHF
TGCGCCAGCAGCCAAGATCTAAGGGGCGGGGTGGGTCAGCCCCAGCATTTT
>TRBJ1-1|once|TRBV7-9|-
CASSLTQNTEAFF
TGTGCCAGCAGCTTGACACAGAACACTGAAGCTTTCTTT
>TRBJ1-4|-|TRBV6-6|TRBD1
CASSRTGRDEKLFF
TGTGCCAGCAGTCGGACAGGGAGGGATGAAAAACTGTTTTTT
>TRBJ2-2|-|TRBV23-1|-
CASSQGTSPGGELFF
TGCGCCAGCAGTCAAGGGACATCCCCGGGCGGGGAGCTGTTTTTT
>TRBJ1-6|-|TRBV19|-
CASTAGVGYNSPLHF
TGTGCCAGTACCGCTGGAGTTGGCTATAATTCACCCCTCCACTTT
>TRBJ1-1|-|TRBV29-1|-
CSVVGDEHPRGTFF
TGCAGCGTTGTTGGTGACGAACACCCTCGAGGAACTTTCTTT
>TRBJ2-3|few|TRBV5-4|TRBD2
CASSLRLAGSTDTQYF
TGTGCCAGCAGCTTGCGTTTAGCGGGGAGCACAGATACGCAGTATTTT
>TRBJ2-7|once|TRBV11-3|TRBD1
CASSLDTRGTGEYEQYF
TGTGCCAGCAGCTTAGACACTAGGGGGACAGGAGAGTACGAGCAGTACTTC
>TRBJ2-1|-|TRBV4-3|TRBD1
CASSRDWDREYNEQFF
TGCGCCAGCAGCCGAGACTGGGACAGGGAATACAATGAGCAGTTCTTC
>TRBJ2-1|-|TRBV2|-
CASSRGQLAGNEQFF
TGTGCCAGCAGTAGGGGCCAGCTTGCGGGGAATGAGCAGTTCTTC
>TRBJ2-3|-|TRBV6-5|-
CASSPPRDNTDTQYF
TGTGCCAGCAGTCCCCCCAGGGATAACACAGATACGCAGTATTTT
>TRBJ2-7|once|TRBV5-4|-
CASSSPGGVYEQYF
TGTGCCAGCAGCTCTCCCGGAGGGGTCTACGAGCAGTACTTC
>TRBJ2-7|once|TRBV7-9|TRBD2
CASSAITGGPGEQYF
TGTGCCAGCAGCGCCATAACGGGAGGTCCAGGGGAGCAGTACTTC
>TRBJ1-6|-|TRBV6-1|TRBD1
CASSGARQGGSPLHF
TGTGCCAGCAGTGGGGCGAGGCAGGGGGGTTCACCCCTCCACTTT
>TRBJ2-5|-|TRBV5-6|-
CASSLRETQYF
TGTGCCAGCAGCCTTCGAGAGACCCAGTACTTC
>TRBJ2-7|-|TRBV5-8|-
CASSLVRRGVREQYF
TGTGCCAGCAGCTTGGTGCGCAGGGGAGTGAGGGAGCAGTACTTC
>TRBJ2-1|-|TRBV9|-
CASSVYGGGTVDNEQFF
TGTGCCAGCAGCGTATATGGTGGCGGGACGGTCGACAATGAGCAGTTCTTC
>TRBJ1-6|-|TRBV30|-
CAWSVQVESPLHF
TGTGCCTGGAGTGTACAGGTAGAATCACCCCTCCACTTT
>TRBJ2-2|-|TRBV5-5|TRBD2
CASSRRTSDNTGELFF
TGTGCCAGCAGCAGGAGGACTAGCGATAACACCGGGGAGCTGTTTTTT
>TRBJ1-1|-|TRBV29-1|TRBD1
CSARDSYTEAFF
TGCAGCGCCCGGGACAGCTACACTGAAGCTTTCTTT
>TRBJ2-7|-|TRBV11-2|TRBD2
CASSLAGLAYEQYF
TGTGCCAGCAGCTTAGCGGGACTAGCCTACGAGCAGTACTTC
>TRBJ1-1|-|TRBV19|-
CASIEGLEAFF
TGTGCCAGTATCGAGGGCCTTGAAGCTTTCTTT
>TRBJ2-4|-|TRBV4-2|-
CASSQASGEAKNIQYF
TGTGCCAGCAGCCAAGCGTCGGGGGAAGCCAAAAACATTCAGTACTTC
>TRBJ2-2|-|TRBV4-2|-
CASSQAEGEGGELFF
TGTGCCAGCAGCCAAGCCGAGGGGGAAGGCGGGGAGCTGTTTTTT
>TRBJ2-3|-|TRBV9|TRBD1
CASSVTGADTQYF
TGTGCCAGCAGCGTCACAGGGGCAGATACGCAGTATTTT
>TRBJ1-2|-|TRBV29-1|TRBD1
CSVERGGGASGYTF
TGCAGCGTTGAGAGAGGAGGGGGCGCCAGTGGCTACACCTTC
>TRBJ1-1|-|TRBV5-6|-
CASSLDLDRYTEAFF
TGTGCCAGCAGCTTGGACCTAGACAGGTACACTGAAGCTTTCTTT
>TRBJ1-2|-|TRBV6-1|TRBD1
CASSAFVRGNYGYTF
TGTGCCAGCAGTGCGTTTGTCAGGGGGAACTATGGCTACACCTTC
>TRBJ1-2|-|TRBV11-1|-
CASSLGPQGNYGYTF
TGTGCCAGCAGCTTAGGCCCGCAGGGTAACTATGGCTACACCTTC
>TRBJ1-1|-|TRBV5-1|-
CASSALNRVSTEAFF
TGCGCCAGCAGCGCCCTAAACAGGGTCAGCACTGAAGCTTTCTTT
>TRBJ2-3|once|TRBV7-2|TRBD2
CASSRGLAGDTQYF
TGTGCCAGCAGCAGGGGACTAGCGGGAGATACGCAGTATTTT
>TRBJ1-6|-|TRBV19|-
CASSTGQSSYNSPLHF
TGTGCCAGTAGTACCGGACAGAGCTCCTATAATTCACCCCTCCACTTT
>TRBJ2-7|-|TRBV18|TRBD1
CASSPSPGQGEYF
TGTGCCAGCTCACCGAGCCCGGGACAGGGGGAGTACTTC
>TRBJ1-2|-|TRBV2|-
CASSENVGTLADGYTF
TGTGCCAGCAGTGAAAATGTTGGCACCCTCGCGGATGGCTACACCTTC
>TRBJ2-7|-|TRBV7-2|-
CASSLGSRVPYEQYF
TGTGCCAGCAGCTTAGGAAGCAGGGTGCCCTACGAGCAGTACTTC
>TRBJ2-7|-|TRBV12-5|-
CASGLVPLEGGEQYF
TGTGCTAGTGGTTTGGTACCCCTAGAAGGGGGCGAGCAGTACTTC
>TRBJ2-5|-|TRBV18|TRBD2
CASSRGGNQETQYF
TGTGCCAGCTCACGGGGGGGTAATCAAGAGACCCAGTACTTC
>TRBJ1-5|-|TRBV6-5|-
CASSHSNQPQHF
TGTGCCAGCAGTCATAGCAATCAGCCCCAGCATTTT
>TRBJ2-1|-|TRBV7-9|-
CASSLVLEGANEQFF
TGTGCCAGCAGCTTAGTTTTGGAGGGGGCTAATGAGCAGTTCTTC
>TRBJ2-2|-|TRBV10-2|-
CASSNRDTGELFF
TGCGCCAGTTCTAACAGGGACACCGGGGAGCTGTTTTTT
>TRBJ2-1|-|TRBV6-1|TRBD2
CASSATSGGAGEQFF
TGTGCCAGCAGTGCGACTAGCGGGGGGGCCGGTGAGCAGTTCTTC
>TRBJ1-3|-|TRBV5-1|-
CASSSRQPRNTIYF
TGCGCCAGCAGTTCACGACAGCCCCGGAACACCATATATTTT